These T cell receptor beta chains were read from a single sample in a study of blood T cell repertoires in COVID-19. TCRdb's table, derived via immunoSEQ multiplex PCR, lists solely in-frame clones and lacks some. The sample lists under 500,000 clones; around 89% were seen once. Material: PBMCs or T cells enriched from blood (not recorded which). These receptors originate from a man aged 25 to 40 who had recovered from COVID-19. The conserved cysteine and the conserved F or W are not part of the CDR3 here.

v_call	j_call	cdr3_aa
TRBV11-2	TRBJ2-5	ASSYSPRGSQETQY
TRBV24-1	TRBJ1-1	ATSATQNTEAF
TRBV2	TRBJ2-3	ASTPSGRWDTQY
TRBV19	TRBJ1-4	ASIRGQGPNEKLF
TRBV29-1	TRBJ1-1	SVGGGNTEAF
TRBV6-2/TRBV6-3	TRBJ2-7	ASSLLGSYEQY
TRBV11-3	TRBJ2-6	ASSLDRWGGTGAPASSGANVLT
TRBV24-1	TRBJ2-7	ATSDPTSDEQY
TRBV30	TRBJ2-2	AWSRGAGMRIGELF
TRBV3-1/TRBV3-2	TRBJ2-4	ASSPGLAGVAGTKNIQY
TRBV7-2	TRBJ2-5	ASSPQGWAAETQY
TRBV29-1	TRBJ1-1	SSGRATNTEAF
TRBV2	TRBJ1-2	ASKFLGYT
TRBV5-6	TRBJ2-5	ASSFTLAEQETQY
TRBV19	TRBJ2-2	ASCLAGRGELF
TRBV7-8	TRBJ2-7	ASSLGTGPTYEQY
TRBV30	TRBJ1-6	AWSVKGLSSYNSPLH
TRBV5-4	TRBJ1-2	ASSDRGEGYT
TRBV16	TRBJ1-5	ASSHLTALISNQPQH
TRBV4-1	TRBJ2-5	ASSQDTWSQETQY
TRBV5-4	TRBJ1-1	ASSRDRNTEAF
TRBV29-1	TRBJ1-4	SAWGGQDGEKLF
TRBV29-1	TRBJ1-1	SGLRDSNTEAF
TRBV12-5	TRBJ1-1	ASGLTRDTEAF
TRBV24-1	TRBJ2-1	ATSDPTPASSYNEQF
TRBV2	TRBJ2-2	ASSDLGLVETGELF
TRBV13	TRBJ2-7	ASSQGQGTYEQY
TRBV27	TRBJ1-1	ASLPRAVTFTEAF
TRBV7-9	TRBJ1-2	ASSLAGQINYGYT